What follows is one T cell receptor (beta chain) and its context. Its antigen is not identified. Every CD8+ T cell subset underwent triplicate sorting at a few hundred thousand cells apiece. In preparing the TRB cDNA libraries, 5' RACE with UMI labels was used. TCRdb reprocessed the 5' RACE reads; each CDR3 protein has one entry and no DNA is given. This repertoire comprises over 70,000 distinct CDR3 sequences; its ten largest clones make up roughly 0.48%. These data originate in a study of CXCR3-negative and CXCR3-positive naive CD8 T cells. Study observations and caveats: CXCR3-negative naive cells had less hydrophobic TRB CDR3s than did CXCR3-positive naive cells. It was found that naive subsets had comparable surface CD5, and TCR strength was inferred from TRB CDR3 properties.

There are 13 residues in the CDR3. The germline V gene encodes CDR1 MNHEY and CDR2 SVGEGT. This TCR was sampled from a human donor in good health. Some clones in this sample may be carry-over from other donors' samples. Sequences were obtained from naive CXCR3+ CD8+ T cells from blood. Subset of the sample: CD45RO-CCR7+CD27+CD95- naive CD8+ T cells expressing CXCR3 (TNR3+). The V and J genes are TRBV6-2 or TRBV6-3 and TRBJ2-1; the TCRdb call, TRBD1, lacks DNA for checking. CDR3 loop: CASSPGSWNEQFF.